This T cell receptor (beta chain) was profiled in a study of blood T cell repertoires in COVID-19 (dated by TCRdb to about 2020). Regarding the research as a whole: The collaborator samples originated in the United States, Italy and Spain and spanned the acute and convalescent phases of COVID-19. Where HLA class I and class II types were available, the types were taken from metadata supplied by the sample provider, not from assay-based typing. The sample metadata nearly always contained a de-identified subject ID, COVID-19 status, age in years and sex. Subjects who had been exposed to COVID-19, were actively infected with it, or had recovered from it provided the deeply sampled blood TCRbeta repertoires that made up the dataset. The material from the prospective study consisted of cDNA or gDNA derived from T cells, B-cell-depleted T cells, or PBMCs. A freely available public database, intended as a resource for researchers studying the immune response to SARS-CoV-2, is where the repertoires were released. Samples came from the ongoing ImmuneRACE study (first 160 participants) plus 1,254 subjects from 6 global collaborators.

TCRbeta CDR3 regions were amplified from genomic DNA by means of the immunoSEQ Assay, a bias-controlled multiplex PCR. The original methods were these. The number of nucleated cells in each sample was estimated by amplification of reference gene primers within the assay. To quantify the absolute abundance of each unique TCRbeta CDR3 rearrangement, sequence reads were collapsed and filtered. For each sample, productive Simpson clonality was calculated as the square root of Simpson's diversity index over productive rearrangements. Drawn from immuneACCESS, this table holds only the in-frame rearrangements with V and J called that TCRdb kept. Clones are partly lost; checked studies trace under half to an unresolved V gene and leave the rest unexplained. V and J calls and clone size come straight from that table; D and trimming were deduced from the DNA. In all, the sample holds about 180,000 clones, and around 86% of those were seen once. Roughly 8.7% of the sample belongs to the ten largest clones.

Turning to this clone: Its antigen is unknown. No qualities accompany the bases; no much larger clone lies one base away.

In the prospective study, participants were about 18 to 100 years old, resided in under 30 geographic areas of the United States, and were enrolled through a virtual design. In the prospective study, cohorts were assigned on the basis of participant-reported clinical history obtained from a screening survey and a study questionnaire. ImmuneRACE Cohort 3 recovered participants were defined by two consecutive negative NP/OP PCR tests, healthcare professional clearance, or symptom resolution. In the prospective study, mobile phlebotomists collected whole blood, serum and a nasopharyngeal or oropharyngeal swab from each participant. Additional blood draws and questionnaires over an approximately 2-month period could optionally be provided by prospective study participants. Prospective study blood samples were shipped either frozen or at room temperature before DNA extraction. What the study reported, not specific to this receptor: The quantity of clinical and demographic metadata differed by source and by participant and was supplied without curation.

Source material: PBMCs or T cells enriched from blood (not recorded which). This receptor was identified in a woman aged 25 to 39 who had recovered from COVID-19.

The CDR3 in this case is CASSPLPGTGTGSNGYTF. The DNA is TGTGCCAGCTCACCGCTCCCGGGGACTGGGACAGGGAGTAACGGCTACACCTTC. The sequence joins TRBV18 to TRBJ1-2; 9 central bases correspond to TRBD1. Inclusive of the bounding cysteine and phenylalanine, the CDR3 is 18 residues long. Kept here is only the CDR3 DNA, which spans 54 bases and is read in frame from base 1. From the germline V gene, CDR1 is KGHSH and CDR2 is LQKENI. V and J are trimmed by 3 bases and 8 bases, and the gene matches miss 19 bases of the junction.